The 8 T cell receptor beta chains listed next were all sequenced from one sample in a study of T cell responses to AZD1222 COVID-19 vaccine. Clones were sequenced by immunoSEQ multiplex PCR, and TCRdb holds only the in-frame ones, with some missing. Found here are around 160,000 clones, over 80% of them singletons; the top ten hold 3.5% to 4%. The starting material was peripheral blood, obtained 28 days after the second AZD1222 dose. These receptors all come from an adult who received the AZD1222 COVID-19 vaccine.

Only one count was recorded for this clone. The chain carries TRBV7-6 and TRBJ2-1; 8 bases map to TRBD1. Germline V lookup: CDR1 SGHVS, CDR2 FNYEAQ. The V segment lost 0 bases and the J segment 8 bases; nucleotides outside the gene matches: 9. This CDR3 contains 16 residues. CDR3: CASSLAFSGGADEQFF. The DNA for the CDR3 is TGTGCCAGCAGCTTAGCGTTCTCAGGGGGCGCGGATGAGCAGTTCTTC.

The rearrangement uses TRBV7-9 and TRBJ1-2; TRBD1 aligns across 8 bases. Germline loops: CDR1 SEHNR, CDR2 FQNEAQ (reference sequence). The CDR3 sequence is 14 residues long. Unmatched junction bases numbered 2, after V lost 3 bases and J lost 2 bases. The CDR3 reads CASSFGQGNYGYTF. The CDR3 nucleotides read TGTGCCAGCAGCTTCGGACAGGGAAACTATGGCTACACCTTC.

The rearrangement links TRBV14 to TRBJ1-2; D is perhaps TRBD1 (5 bases). Looked up from germline, CDR1 is SGHDN and CDR2 is FVKESK. With 0 bases removed from V and 1 base from J, the gap between germline ends came to 9 bases. This CDR3 has 15 amino acids. The CDR3, as DNA: TGTGCCAGCAGCCAAGAGGGACGGCTTAACTATGGCTACACCTTC. Encoded protein: CASSQEGRLNYGYTF.

J is TRBJ1-6 and V is TRBV28, with D unresolved. Germline V CDR1 and CDR2: MDHEN, SYDVKM. The CDR3 sequence is 14 residues long. The V end was cut by 3 bases, the J end by 0 bases, with 3 bases between. The DNA of the CDR3 is TGTGCCAGCAGTTTCAGCTCCTATAATTCACCCCTCCACTTT. It yields the protein CASSFSSYNSPLHF.

The rearrangement uses TRBV19 and TRBJ2-3; D might be TRBD1 or TRBD2, each matching 5 bases. The germline V and J ends were trimmed by 11 bases and 3 bases, with 15 bases remaining between them. The germline V gene has CDR1 LNHDA and CDR2 SQIVND (reference sequence). The CDR3 is 13 amino acids. The CDR3 is CASGASATDTQYF. The CDR3 region has the DNA TGTGCCTCCGGGGCCTCTGCGACAGATACGCAGTATTTT.

This sequence joins TRBV3-1 (or the pseudogene TRBV3-2) and TRBJ2-7; D not certain. V lost 0 bases and J lost 7, with 7 bases in between. CDR3 length equals 12 residues. Germline CDR1 is LGHDT and CDR2 is YNNKEL (reference sequence). CDR3 DNA sequence: TGTGCCAGCAGCCAAGAGGGGTGGGAGCAGTACTTC. This codes for CASSQEGWEQYF.

The CDR3 protein is CASSPEQGAIGYTF. As DNA, the CDR3 is TGTGCCAGCAGCCCAGAACAGGGGGCTATTGGCTACACCTTC. The V and J genes are TRBV11-2 and TRBJ1-2, with 9 positions matching TRBD1. J was trimmed by 7 bases and V by 5 bases; bases with no gene match: 8. This CDR3 has 14 amino acids. Germline values: CDR1 SGHAT, CDR2 FQNNGV.

This chain joins TRBV24-1 and TRBJ2-3, with unresolved D. This CDR3 contains 13 residues. Germline assignment: CDR1 KGHDR and CDR2 SFDVKD. The V gene lost 3 bases and the J gene lost 6 bases, with 9 bases spanning the gap. The CDR3 DNA reads as TGTGCCACCAGTGATCCCTACCGGGATACGCAGTATTTT. Translation gives CATSDPYRDTQYF.